The 30 T cell receptor beta chains given below trace back to one sample, sequenced in a study of T cell responses to AZD1222 COVID-19 vaccine. The data were produced by immunoSEQ multiplex PCR, yet TCRdb's version contains in-frame clones alone and is incomplete. In the table there are tens of thousands of clones, over 65% of which are singletons. The specimen was peripheral blood, collected 28 days after the second dose of the MenACWY control vaccine. The origin of the receptors is an adult who received the MenACWY meningococcal vaccine as a control.

This clone was counted a few times. The V call is TRBV24-1, the J call TRBJ1-2; D is undetermined. The CDR3 spans 13 residues. Trimming left V 7 bases short and J 8 bases short, with 16 bases between. Germline CDR1 and CDR2: KGHDR and SFDVKD. The CDR3 is CATSDGPSEGYTF. The CDR3 nucleotides are TGTGCCACCAGCGATGGGCCTTCCGAGGGCTACACCTTC.

The CDR3 sequence: CASSFLPGSHNEQFF. The CDR3 DNA sequence: TGTGCCAGCAGTTTCCTTCCGGGATCACACAATGAGCAGTTCTTC. V is TRBV27 and J is TRBJ2-1; maybe TRBD2 (5 bases). V lost 3 bases and J lost 5, with 14 bases in between. CDR3 length: 15 amino acids. From germline, CDR1 is MNHEY and CDR2 SMNVEV (reference sequence).

The chain uses TRBV6-5 and TRBJ1-2, with no clear D. This CDR3 contains 13 residues. From germline, CDR1 is MNHEY and CDR2 SVGAGI. Trimming shortened V by 4 bases and J by 6 bases, and 12 bases separated the two germline ends. Here the CDR3 reads CASSSRTRDGYTF. DNA for the CDR3: TGTGCCAGCAGTTCCCGGACCCGAGATGGCTACACCTTC.

The J gene is TRBJ1-3, the V gene TRBV13; D call uncertain. Trimming shortened V by 5 bases and J by 3 bases, and 11 bases separated the two germline ends. This CDR3 spans 14 amino acids. The germline V gene has CDR1 PRHDT and CDR2 FYEKMQ (reference sequence). The CDR3 loop is CASSLGTRGNTIYF. The CDR3 nucleotides read TGTGCCAGCAGCCTCGGAACCCGTGGAAACACCATATATTTT.

The rearrangement joins TRBV5-8 to TRBJ1-4; 10 bases match TRBD1. CDR1 and CDR2 from the germline V gene are SGHTS and YDEGEE. This CDR3 region has 17 residues. Trimming at V came to 4 bases and at J to 0 bases, leaving 6 bases not matched to a gene. CDR3 in amino acids: CASSLFGTGATNEKLFF. The DNA of the CDR3 is TGTGCCAGCAGCCTATTTGGGACAGGGGCAACTAATGAAAAACTGTTTTTT.

CDR3 residues: CASSPRGVGETQYF. The CDR3 DNA follows: TGTGCCAGCAGCCCCAGGGGGGTGGGAGAGACCCAGTACTTC. This chain connects TRBV11-2 to TRBJ2-5; D possibly corresponds to TRBD1 (7 bases). Germline loops: CDR1 SGHAT, CDR2 FQNNGV. This CDR3 region has 14 residues. V was pared by 5 bases and J by 4 bases, with 14 bases between.

The rearrangement joins TRBV12-3 or TRBV12-4 to TRBJ2-7; D gene unclear. The CDR3 totals 13 residues. The V gene lost 6 bases and the J gene lost 5 bases, with 14 bases spanning the gap. CDR3 protein: CASSVFRPNEQYF. Written as DNA, the CDR3 is TGTGCCAGCAGCGTTTTTAGGCCCAACGAGCAGTACTTC.

V usage is TRBV7-2 and J usage is TRBJ2-2, with D perhaps matching TRBD1 or TRBD2 (5 bases each). Germline V gene sequence: CDR1 SGHTA, CDR2 FQGNSA. CDR3 length: 14 residues. V shed 4 bases and J shed 5 bases, with 11 bases lying between them. The CDR3 nucleotides read TGTGCCAGCAGCTCAGGGACCTGGACCGGGGAGCTGTTTTTT. Translation gives CASSSGTWTGELFF.

This CDR3 is CASSLGGNTGELFF. In DNA form, the CDR3 reads TGTGCCAGCAGCTTGGGTGGGAACACCGGGGAGCTGTTTTTT. The chain has TRBV5-4 and TRBJ2-2; the D is unclear. Looked up from germline, CDR1 is SGHNT and CDR2 is YYREEE (reference sequence). The germline V and J ends were trimmed by 0 bases and 1 base, with 4 bases remaining between them. This CDR3 comprises 14 residues.

The CDR3 DNA is TGTGCCAGCAGCAAACAGGGAAGTAATTCACCCCTCCACTTT. Translating gives CASSKQGSNSPLHF. This chain connects TRBV21-1 to TRBJ1-6; TRBD1, the table's D call, was not compared with the DNA. TRBV21-1 is listed as a pseudogene. The CDR3 is made up of 14 amino acids.

As for this clone: This specimen includes other DNA sequences encoding the same CDR3. This CDR3 reads CASSQTGSSGNTIYF. Here the CDR3 DNA reads TGTGCCAGCAGTCAGACTGGGAGCTCTGGAAACACCATATATTTT. The V gene is TRBV6-5, the J gene TRBJ1-3, with D uncertain. The germline V gene has CDR1 MNHEY and CDR2 SVGAGI. This CDR3 has 15 amino acids. The V gene lost 5 bases and the J gene lost 0 bases, with 11 bases spanning the gap.

The chain joins TRBV5-1 to TRBJ1-1; perhaps TRBD1 as D (6 bases). Per germline, CDR1 SGHRS and CDR2 YFSETQ. Trimming shortened V by 8 bases and J by 0 bases, and 11 bases separated the two germline ends. The CDR3 is 13 amino acids. CDR3 nucleotides: TGCGCCAGGACGGACAGACTGAACACTGAAGCTTTCTTT. Translated, it gives CARTDRLNTEAFF.

The chain employs TRBV3-1 (or the pseudogene TRBV3-2) and TRBJ1-6; D gene unclear. The CDR3 is 13 amino acids. CDR1 is LGHDT and CDR2 is YNNKEL in the germline V gene (reference sequence). V was pared by 6 bases and J by 7 bases, with 10 bases between. This CDR3 is CASRPGSNSPLHF. CDR3 nucleotides: TGTGCCAGCAGACCCGGGTCCAATTCACCCCTCCACTTT.

The chain has TRBV11-2 and TRBJ2-7; 9 bases match TRBD1. Per germline, CDR1 SGHAT and CDR2 FQNNGV. The ends lost 5 bases at V and 3 bases at J; junction bases unmatched: 8. The length of the CDR3 is 15 residues. CDR3 DNA: TGTGCCAGCAGCCGACTCGACAGGGGGGGCTACGAGCAGTACTTC. Its protein is CASSRLDRGGYEQYF. The entire variable domain, with the rest obtained from reference TRBV11-2 and TRBJ2-7, is as follows: EAGVAQSPRYKIIEKRQSVAFWCNPISGHATLYWYQQILGQGPKLLIQFQNNGVVDDSQLPKDRFSAERLKGVDSTLKIQPAKLEDSAVYLCASSRLDRGGYEQYFGPGTRLTVT.

The sample holds one count of this clone. J is TRBJ2-1 and V is TRBV19, with 9 nucleotides matching TRBD2. J was trimmed by 2 bases and V by 7 bases; bases with no gene match: 9. CDR1 is LNHDA, CDR2 SQIVND, per germline (reference sequence). The CDR3 covers 16 residues. For the CDR3, the DNA is TGTGCCAGTACCGCCGGGGCGGGGGGGCCCTACAATGAGCAGTTCTTC. Encoded protein: CASTAGAGGPYNEQFF.

The genes are TRBV29-1 and TRBJ2-1; D is unresolved. The CDR3 runs 10 residues. The germline CDR1 and CDR2 sequences are SQVTM and ANQGSEA. V was shortened by 4 bases and J by 8 bases, with 6 bases between the two germline ends. The CDR3 loop reads CSVGVDEQFF. The CDR3 coding sequence is TGCAGCGTTGGCGTTGATGAGCAGTTCTTC.

The gene calls are TRBV10-2 and TRBJ2-7; perhaps TRBD2 as D (6 bases). Trimming stripped 0 bases from V and 0 bases from J, with 12 bases between. The germline gives CDR1 WSHSY, CDR2 SAAADI. This CDR3 contains 16 residues. CDR3 protein: CASSESGVAVSYEQYF. DNA of the CDR3: TGCGCCAGCAGTGAGTCGGGAGTAGCGGTCTCCTACGAGCAGTACTTC.

The chain recombines TRBV27 with TRBJ1-2, with D hard to call. Per the germline V gene, CDR1 is MNHEY and CDR2 is SMNVEV (reference sequence). The CDR3 is made up of 14 amino acids. V was cut by 0 bases and J by 7 bases, with 12 bases left in between. The CDR3 DNA sequence: TGTGCCAGCAGTTTATCGGACGGCGGAGGTGGCTACACCTTC. Residues: CASSLSDGGGGYTF.

The genes are TRBV4-1 and TRBJ1-2; D remains ambiguous. Germline CDR1 reads MGHRA; CDR2 reads YSYEKL. The germline V and J ends were trimmed by 4 bases and 1 base, with 7 bases remaining between them. This CDR3 comprises 13 residues. The DNA for the CDR3 is TGCGCCAGCAGCCCCACGGATAACTATGGCTACACCTTC. Amino acid sequence: CASSPTDNYGYTF.

The J gene is TRBJ2-3, the V gene TRBV2; 15 positions agree with TRBD2. This CDR3 is built from 17 residues. J was trimmed by 5 bases and V by 7 bases; bases with no gene match: 10. CDR1 is SNHLY, CDR2 FYNNEI, per germline. DNA for the CDR3: TGTGCCAGCACCCCGGGACTAGCGGGAGGAGGGAGAGATACGCAGTATTTT. It translates to CASTPGLAGGGRDTQYF.

V gene TRBV10-2 combines with J gene TRBJ1-1, with D possibly being TRBD1 (5 bases). The V gene lost 3 bases and the J gene lost 3 bases, with 23 bases spanning the gap. Germline V gene sequence: CDR1 WSHSY, CDR2 SAAADI. There are 18 residues in the CDR3. In nucleotides, the CDR3 is TGCGCCAGCAGTGAATTATGGTCAGGGATGGGATCGGACACTGAAGCTTTCTTT. Protein: CASSELWSGMGSDTEAFF.

The chain joins TRBV30 to TRBJ2-2; the D is unclear. Germline CDR1 is GTSNPN and CDR2 is SVGIG (reference sequence). Trimming took off 2 bases at V and 0 bases at J, with 7 bases between the two ends. CDR3 size: 14 residues. The CDR3 protein is CAWSRMANTGELFF. The CDR3, as DNA: TGTGCCTGGAGTAGAATGGCGAACACCGGGGAGCTGTTTTTT.

The chain has TRBV30 and TRBJ1-6; D is undetermined. The ends were cut back, 5 bases at V and 5 bases at J, with 7 bases in the middle. The V gene's germline CDR1 is GTSNPN and CDR2 SVGIG (reference sequence). The CDR3 is 12 residues long. The CDR3 DNA follows: TGTGCCTGGGGACGGAATAATTCACCCCTCCACTTT. This translates into CAWGRNNSPLHF.

DNA for the CDR3: TGTGCCAGCAGTCGAACAGGCGCAACTAATGAAAAACTGTTTTTT. Its protein product is CASSRTGATNEKLFF. This chain links TRBV28 with TRBJ1-4; maybe TRBD1 (5 bases). V was cut by 5 bases and J by 0 bases, with 10 bases left in between. CDR1 MDHEN and CDR2 SYDVKM come from the germline V gene. The CDR3 loop spans 15 amino acids.

V is TRBV18 and J is TRBJ1-5, with D perhaps matching TRBD1 (5 bases). Trimming shortened V by 5 bases and J by 5 bases, and 10 bases separated the two germline ends. This CDR3 is built from 13 residues. Germline V gene lookup returns CDR1 KGHSH and CDR2 LQKENI. The CDR3 nucleotides are TGTGCCAGCTCATGGGGGTCAGATCAGCCCCAGCATTTT. Encoded protein: CASSWGSDQPQHF.

The rearrangement uses TRBV7-2 and TRBJ1-2, with a possible D match to TRBD1 (6 bases). Germline CDR1 SGHTA, CDR2 FQGNSA. CDR3 length equals 15 residues. V lost 1 base and J 12 bases, leaving 21 bases between the germline ends. The CDR3 DNA follows: TGTGCCAGCAGCTTAGGGGGGGGCAGCTTGCGAACAAACACCTTC. Residues: CASSLGGGSLRTNTF. Full variable domain (missing parts from reference TRBV7-2 and TRBJ1-2): GAGVSQSPSNKVTEKGKDVELRCDPISGHTALYWYRQSLGQGLEFLIYFQGNSAPDKSGLPSDRFSAERTGGSVSTLTIQRTQQEDSAVYLCASSLGGGSLRTNTFGSGTRLTVV.

As for this clone: The sample contains more than one DNA sequence encoding this CDR3. The chain has TRBV19 and TRBJ1-5, with D hard to call. The CDR3 has 13 residues. From germline, CDR1 is LNHDA and CDR2 SQIVND (reference sequence). The V gene lost 3 bases and the J gene lost 4 bases, with 7 bases spanning the gap. CDR3 loop: CASSIGRNQPQHF. CDR3 bases: TGTGCCAGTAGTATCGGGAGAAATCAGCCCCAGCATTTT.

This clone was seen once. CDR3 loop: CAWSPGTGSREKLFF. Here the CDR3 DNA reads TGTGCCTGGAGTCCCGGGACAGGCAGTCGTGAAAAACTGTTTTTT. The chain has TRBV30 and TRBJ1-4; 8 bases fit TRBD1. V trimming: 2 bases; J trimming: 7 bases; junction bases outside the gene matches: 9. CDR3 length: 15 amino acids. Per germline, CDR1 GTSNPN and CDR2 SVGIG (reference sequence).

This clone was seen a single time. J is TRBJ1-5 and V is TRBV2, with D possibly matching TRBD1 (6 bases). Trimming removed 5 bases at V and 7 bases at J, with 12 bases between. Germline V gene sequence: CDR1 SNHLY, CDR2 FYNNEI. The CDR3 length is 13 residues. Here the CDR3 reads CASSNRVDQPQHF. The CDR3 DNA follows: TGTGCCAGCAGTAACAGGGTGGACCAGCCCCAGCATTTT.

V and J are TRBV18 and TRBJ1-2, with D perhaps matching TRBD1 (6 bases). The V and J ends lost 6 bases and 5 bases respectively, with 13 bases between them. The CDR3 totals 13 residues. CDR1 is KGHSH and CDR2 is LQKENI in the germline V gene. The CDR3 protein is CASSPAGEYGYTF. Here the CDR3 DNA reads TGTGCCAGCTCGCCGGCAGGGGAATATGGCTACACCTTC.